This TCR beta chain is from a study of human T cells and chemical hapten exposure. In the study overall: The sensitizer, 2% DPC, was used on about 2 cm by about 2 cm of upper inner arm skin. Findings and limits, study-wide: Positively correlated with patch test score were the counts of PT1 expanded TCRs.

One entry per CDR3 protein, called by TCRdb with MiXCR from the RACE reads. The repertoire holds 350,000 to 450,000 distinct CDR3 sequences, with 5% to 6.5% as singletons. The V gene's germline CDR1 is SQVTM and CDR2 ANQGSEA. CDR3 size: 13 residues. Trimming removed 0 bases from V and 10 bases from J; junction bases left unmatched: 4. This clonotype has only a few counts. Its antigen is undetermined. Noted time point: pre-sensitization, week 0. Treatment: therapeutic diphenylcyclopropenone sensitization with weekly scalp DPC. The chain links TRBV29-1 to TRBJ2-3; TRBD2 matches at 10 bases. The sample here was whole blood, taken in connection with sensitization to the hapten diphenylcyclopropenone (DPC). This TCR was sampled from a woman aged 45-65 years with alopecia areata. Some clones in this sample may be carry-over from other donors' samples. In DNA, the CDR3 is TGCAGCGTTGAAGAAAAGCGGGAGGGCCCGCAGTATTTT. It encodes CSVEEKREGPQYF.